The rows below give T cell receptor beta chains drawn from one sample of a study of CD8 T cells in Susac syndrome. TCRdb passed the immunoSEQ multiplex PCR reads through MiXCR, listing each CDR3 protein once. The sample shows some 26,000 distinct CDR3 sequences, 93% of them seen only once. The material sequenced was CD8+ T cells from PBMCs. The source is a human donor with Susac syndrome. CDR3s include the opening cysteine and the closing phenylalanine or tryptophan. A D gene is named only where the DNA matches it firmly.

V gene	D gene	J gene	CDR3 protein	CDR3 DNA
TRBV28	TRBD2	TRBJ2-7	CAGQSAGDSYEQYF	TGTGCCGGCCAAAGTGCGGGGGACTCCTACGAGCAGTACTTC
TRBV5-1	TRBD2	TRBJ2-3	CASSLALAGGEDTQYF	TGCGCCAGCAGCTTGGCCCTAGCGGGGGGAGAAGATACGCAGTATTTT
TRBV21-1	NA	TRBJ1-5	CASRMEQPQHF	TGTGCCAGCCGCATGGAGCAGCCCCAGCATTTT
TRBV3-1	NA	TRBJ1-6	CASSQEGQIYNSPLHF	TGTGCCAGCAGCCAAGAAGGACAGATCTATAATTCACCCCTCCACTTT
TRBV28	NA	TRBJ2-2	CASYRTGELFF	TGTGCCAGCTACCGGACCGGGGAGCTGTTTTTT
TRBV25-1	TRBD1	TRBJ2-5	CASSEWPSTGGLETQYF	TGTGCCAGCAGTGAATGGCCCTCTACAGGGGGCTTAGAGACCCAGTACTTC
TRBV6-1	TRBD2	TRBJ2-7	CASIRLAGASSYEQYF	TGTGCCAGCATCCGGCTAGCGGGGGCGAGCTCCTACGAGCAGTACTTC
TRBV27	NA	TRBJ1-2	CASSLSPFVGYTF	TGTGCCAGCAGTTTATCTCCCTTCGTGGGCTACACCTTC
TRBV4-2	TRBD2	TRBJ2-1	CASSQDELTSGGRNEQFF	TGTGCCAGCAGCCAAGATGAGCTGACTAGCGGGGGTCGTAATGAGCAGTTCTTC
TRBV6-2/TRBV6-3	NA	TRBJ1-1	CASSDVTGGTEAFF	TGTGCCAGCAGTGATGTTACAGGTGGGACTGAAGCTTTCTTT
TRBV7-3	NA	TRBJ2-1	CASRPSNREDEQFF	TGTGCCAGCAGGCCCTCGAACAGGGAGGATGAGCAGTTCTTC
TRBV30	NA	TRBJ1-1	CAYGQWGNTEAFF	TGTGCCTACGGACAGTGGGGCAACACTGAAGCTTTCTTT
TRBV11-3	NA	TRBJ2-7	CASSLEGRSSYEQYF	TGTGCCAGCAGCTTAGAAGGTCGGAGCTCCTACGAGCAGTACTTC
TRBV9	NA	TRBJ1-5	CASSVADSNQPQHF	TGTGCCAGCAGCGTAGCCGATAGCAATCAGCCCCAGCATTTT
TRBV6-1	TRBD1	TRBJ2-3	CASSEWGQGDTDTQYF	TGTGCCAGCAGTGAGTGGGGACAGGGTGACACAGATACGCAGTATTTT
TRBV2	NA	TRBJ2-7	CASRTGQRYEQYF	TGTGCCAGCAGAACAGGGCAGAGATACGAGCAGTACTTC